These 15 T cell receptor beta chains originate from one sample sequenced in a study of metastatic and nonmetastatic thyroid tumors. TCRdb re-called the PCR reads with MiXCR. The table lists roughly 61,000 clones, less than 5% of them singletons, with more than 20% in the top ten. Patients had received no treatment of any kind before thyroid surgery. The sequenced sample was blood. These receptors were obtained from a female donor with papillary thyroid cancer or a benign thyroid nodule (not recorded which). Some clones in this sample may be carry-over from other donors' samples.

This clone was observed at least ten times. The chain carries TRBV6-6 and TRBJ2-1, with D possibly TRBD1 on 6 matching bases. Per germline, CDR1 MNHNY and CDR2 SVGAGI (reference sequence). V lost 1 base, J lost 6 bases, and 10 bases lay in between. This CDR3 has 14 residues. The CDR3 here is CASSYLGRGNEQFF. CDR3 nucleotides: TGTGCCAGCAGTTACTTGGGCAGGGGCAATGAGCAGTTCTTC.

This clone has more than one count but fewer than ten. CDR3 residues: CSARSGYSYEQYF. In DNA, the CDR3 is TGCAGTGCTAGATCAGGGTACTCCTACGAGCAGTACTTC. The rearrangement uses TRBV20-1 and TRBJ2-7, with D possibly TRBD1 on 5 matching bases. Germline V gene lookup returns CDR1 DFQATT and CDR2 SNEGSKA (reference sequence). CDR3 size: 13 residues. Trimming pared 2 bases from V and 0 bases from J, leaving 8 bases between.

This clone was counted many times. The rearrangement links TRBV27 to TRBJ2-3; 15 bases fit TRBD2. CDR3 length equals 15 residues. Germline CDR1 MNHEY, CDR2 SMNVEV (reference sequence). The V segment lost 6 bases and the J segment 5 bases; nucleotides outside the gene matches: 3. CDR3 bases: TGTGCCAGCAGGGGGACTAGCGGGAGGAAAGATACGCAGTATTTT. This encodes CASRGTSGRKDTQYF.

There are a few counts of this clone. The rearrangement links TRBV7-3 to TRBJ2-1, with 16 bases that match TRBD2. Germline lookup yields CDR1 SGHTA and CDR2 FQGTGA. With 1 base clipped from V and 5 bases from J, the junction kept 8 bases outside the gene matches. The CDR3 is made up of 19 amino acids. The CDR3 DNA sequence: TGTGCCAGCAGCTTAAAGGGTGGGACTAGCGGGAGGGCCGACAATGAGCAGTTCTTC. It yields the protein CASSLKGGTSGRADNEQFF. Filled out from reference TRBV7-3 and TRBJ2-1, the complete variable domain reads GAGVSQTPSNKVTEKGKYVELRCDPISGHTALYWYRQSLGQGPEFLIYFQGTGAADDSGLPNDRFFAVRPEGSVSTLKIQRTERGDSAVYLCASSLKGGTSGRADNEQFFGPGTRLTVL.

This clone was found many times. The chain links TRBV12-3 or TRBV12-4 to TRBJ1-4, with D perhaps matching TRBD1 (6 bases). V gave up 4 bases and J gave up 8 bases, with 17 bases separating them. The CDR3 consists of 15 residues. In DNA, the CDR3 is TGTGCCAGCAGTTCTGGTGGGACCGGACAGGAAAAACTGTTTTTT. This sequence encodes CASSSGGTGQEKLFF.

This clone was seen repeatedly, ten times or more. The genes are TRBV3-1 and TRBJ1-1; D unclear. Germline CDR1 is LGHDT and CDR2 is YNNKEL (reference sequence). The CDR3 covers 12 residues. V was trimmed by 4 bases and J by 5 bases, leaving 8 bases between them. The CDR3 loop reads CASSPPGTEAFF. The CDR3 DNA follows: TGTGCCAGCAGCCCCCCTGGGACTGAAGCTTTCTTT.

This chain uses TRBV6-1 with TRBJ1-3; D remains unclear. There are 16 residues in the CDR3. V lost 5 bases and J lost 1, with 15 bases in between. Germline V lookup: CDR1 MNHNS, CDR2 SASEGT. In DNA form, the CDR3 reads TGTGCCAGCAGTCTCACTAGACTGTCTTCTGGAAACACCATATATTTT. Residues: CASSLTRLSSGNTIYF.

This clone has at least ten counts. At one boundary the junction diverges from the germline segment, which might be a read error. The chain links TRBV7-9 to TRBJ1-4, with D tentatively TRBD1 (5 bases). CDR1 is SEHNR and CDR2 is FQNEAQ in the germline V gene (reference sequence). CDR3 size: 14 residues. Written as DNA, the CDR3 is TGTGCCAGCAGCCCGGGGGGGGGAAATGAAGAACTGTTTTTT. It codes for CASSPGGGNEELFF.

By share, this clone ranks as medium-sized. The genes are TRBV2 and TRBJ2-7; weak D call: TRBD2 (6 bases). CDR1 and CDR2 from the germline V gene are SNHLY and FYNNEI. Trimming took off 6 bases at V and 12 bases at J, with 12 bases between the two ends. The CDR3 runs to 10 residues. CDR3 protein: CASSYGTPYF. CDR3 DNA sequence: TGTGCCAGCAGCTACGGGACTCCGTACTTC.

This clone was detected only a few times. CDR3 region: CASSQESGAKYEQYF. CDR3 DNA: TGCGCCAGCAGCCAAGAAAGCGGGGCAAAGTACGAGCAGTACTTC. This chain joins TRBV4-1 and TRBJ2-7; 7 nucleotides agree with TRBD2. CDR1 and CDR2 (germline): MGHRA, YSYEKL. The CDR3 runs to 15 residues. With V trimmed by 0 bases and J by 4 bases, 6 bases remained unmatched.

This clone was picked up many times. V gene TRBV7-3 combines with J gene TRBJ2-1, with D tentatively TRBD1 or TRBD2 (5 bases each). CDR3 length: 14 residues. Germline V lookup: CDR1 SGHTA, CDR2 FQGTGA. The V gene lost 4 bases and the J gene lost 10 bases, with 17 bases spanning the gap. The CDR3 region has the DNA TGTGCCAGCAGCTCCGGCCTTGGGGCGGGCGAGCAGTTCTTC. Translation: CASSSGLGAGEQFF.

This clone has a count of ten or more. The junction shows a germline mismatch at one end, possibly a read error. V gene TRBV10-3 combines with J gene TRBJ2-5, with D unclear. This CDR3 is 9 amino acids long. Germline CDR1 ENHRY, CDR2 SYGVKD. As DNA, the CDR3 is TGTGCCACCACTGACTTCTCAGGTTTC. It yields the protein CATTDFSGF.

This clone occurred many times. This chain joins TRBV20-1 and TRBJ2-1; 10 bases map to TRBD2. The CDR3 runs 14 residues. Germline V CDR1 and CDR2: DFQATT, SNEGSKA (reference sequence). Losses at the gene ends were 3 bases for V and 9 bases for J; bases not matched to a gene: 8. CDR3 sequence reads: CSARLSSGSFEQFF. CDR3 nucleotides: TGCAGTGCTAGGCTGTCTAGCGGGAGTTTTGAGCAGTTCTTC.

This clone was picked up many times. The chain couples TRBV3-1 to TRBJ2-7, with D tentatively TRBD1 or TRBD2 (7 bases each). The V end lost 7 bases, the J end lost 3 bases, and 19 bases lay between the germline ends. The CDR3 runs 15 residues. The germline CDR1 and CDR2 sequences are LGHDT and YNNKEL (reference sequence). As DNA, the CDR3 is TGTGCCAGCAACAAGGGGAGGGGGCGCTTCTACGAGCAGTACTTC. It is translated as CASNKGRGRFYEQYF.

V and J are TRBV6-2 or TRBV6-3 and TRBJ2-2; the D gene could be TRBD1 or TRBD2 (5 bases each). Germline CDR1 MNHEY, CDR2 SVGEGT. Deletions cut 9 bases from V and 11 bases from J, with 25 bases between. This CDR3 is 15 amino acids long. Written as DNA, the CDR3 is TGTGCCAGTACCCGGGGCCACGCGAACAACGGAGAGCTGTTTTTT. Its protein product is CASTRGHANNGELFF.